The clone carrying this T cell receptor (beta chain) was counted between two and nine times. Its antigen is not identified. The sample is drawn from a study of T-cell memory formation after mild COVID-19. General study results and limits: Several responding clones turned up in pre-infection memory, indicating that cross-reactive memory may have taken part.

The CDR3 sequence is 13 residues long. Looked up from germline, CDR1 is DFQATT and CDR2 is SNEGSKA (reference sequence). V dropped 3 bases and J dropped 0 bases, with 9 bases sitting between them. TCRdb reprocessed the 5' RACE reads via MiXCR and lists one record per CDR3 protein. The data contain hundreds of thousands of distinct CDR3 sequences, roughly 21% of them singletons. Sequenced: PBMCs or a T cell subset sorted from them (not recorded which). The rearrangement uses TRBV20-1 and TRBJ2-7; a possible D gene is TRBD1 (6 bases). This sequence originates from an adult woman who had mild COVID-19 (a few samples of this study predate the infection). Cell type and time point are not known. DNA for the CDR3: TGCAGTGCTAGTACGGACAGCTCCTACGAGCAGTACTTC. Translation gives CSASTDSSYEQYF.